Described below is a single TCR beta chain sequence and its context. Its target is unknown. This sample stems from a study of blood T cells in healthy people across ages. Study results and caveats: Percentage of naive T cells showed a strong correlation with TCR beta diversity.

Total RNA, at least 6 micrograms per sample, was extracted from PBMCs. The use of a sample-barcoded 5' primer and a J-beta primer mix characterized a second PCR of roughly 7 to 11 cycles. TCRdb re-called the 5' RACE reads through MiXCR, storing one row per CDR3 protein. The sample lists over 550,000 distinct CDR3 sequences, roughly 30% seen once, with 15% to 19% in the top ten. The CDR3 has 15 amino acids. CDR1 and CDR2 from the germline V gene are SGHTA and FQGNSA. With V trimmed by 7 bases and J by 7 bases, 8 bases remained unmatched. The clonotype was recovered from a woman aged 80 or over in good health. The V gene is TRBV7-2, the J gene TRBJ1-6, with 9 bases lining up with TRBD1. Sequenced: blood. The DNA of the CDR3 is TGTGCCAGCAAGATTGGGGGACAGGGAAATTCACCCCTCCACTTT. This gives the protein CASKIGGQGNSPLHF.